The 21 T cell receptor beta chains in this list originate from one sample, sequenced in a study of T cell responses to AZD1222 COVID-19 vaccine. Sequencing was performed with immunoSEQ multiplex PCR; in TCRdb, only in-frame clones are kept and a portion is missing. The sample carries tens of thousands of clones, about 88% recorded once. Sequenced here: peripheral blood, sampled on day 0 of AZD1222 vaccination. All receptors derive from an adult in good health.

The V gene is TRBV2, the J gene TRBJ2-1; 8 nucleotides line up with TRBD2. V gave up 8 bases and J gave up 1 base; unmatched junction bases: 4. CDR3 length equals 14 residues. Germline V gene data show CDR1 as SNHLY and CDR2 as FYNNEI. CDR3 in amino acids: CASRASGSYNEQFF. DNA for the CDR3: TGTGCCAGCCGGGCTAGCGGGTCCTACAATGAGCAGTTCTTC.

The J gene is TRBJ1-2, the V gene TRBV19, with TRBD1 matching over 10 bases. V shed 5 bases, J shed 7 bases, and the junction held 13 bases outside the gene matches. Germline CDR1 reads LNHDA; CDR2 reads SQIVND (reference sequence). The CDR3 loop spans 16 amino acids. The CDR3 is CASSWRPGQGLVGYTF. In DNA, the CDR3 is TGTGCCAGTAGTTGGCGGCCGGGACAGGGGTTAGTTGGCTACACCTTC.

This chain joins TRBV18 and TRBJ1-4; 9 bases are shared with TRBD1. This CDR3 contains 15 residues. The V gene's germline CDR1 is KGHSH and CDR2 LQKENI. With V trimmed by 1 base and J by 8 bases, 5 bases remained unmatched. CDR3 sequence: CASSPRRTGEEKLFF. CDR3 bases: TGTGCCAGCTCACCACGTCGGACAGGGGAAGAAAAACTGTTTTTT.

V usage is TRBV4-1 and J usage is TRBJ1-2; 7 bases fit TRBD1. CDR1 and CDR2 (germline): MGHRA, YSYEKL. The CDR3 extends over 14 amino acids. Trimming cost V 4 bases and J 4 bases; bases outside gene matches: 6. CDR3 sequence (DNA): TGCGCCAGCAGCCCCCGACAGGGTATCTATGGCTACACCTTC. Amino acids: CASSPRQGIYGYTF.

The chain combines TRBV12-3 or TRBV12-4 with TRBJ1-2; D may be TRBD1 (6 bases). This CDR3 has 11 residues. V dropped 5 bases and J dropped 8 bases, with 9 bases sitting between them. CDR3 DNA sequence: TGTGCCAGCAGTACAGGGATGGGCTACACCTTC. It encodes CASSTGMGYTF.

The genes are TRBV6-5 and TRBJ1-4, with D unclear. Germline loops: CDR1 MNHEY, CDR2 SVGAGI. The CDR3 contains 14 residues. The germline V and J ends were trimmed by 2 bases and 7 bases, with 11 bases remaining between them. The CDR3 DNA reads as TGTGCCAGCAGTTACGCGGGAAGAGTTGAAAAACTGTTTTTT. This codes for CASSYAGRVEKLFF.

The CDR3 is CAWSVFGELFF. Here the CDR3 DNA reads TGTGCCTGGAGTGTGTTCGGGGAGCTGTTTTTT. The chain combines TRBV30 with TRBJ2-2; D is undetermined. The CDR3 is 11 amino acids. CDR1 and CDR2 from the germline V gene are GTSNPN and SVGIG (reference sequence). The V and J ends lost 0 bases and 7 bases respectively, with 3 bases between them.

A few counts support this clone. CDR3 in amino acids: CASRRQANSGNTIYF. The CDR3, as DNA: TGTGCCAGCAGACGACAGGCGAACTCTGGAAACACCATATATTTT. The chain couples TRBV6-5 to TRBJ1-3, with D tentatively TRBD1 (6 bases). The germline CDR1 and CDR2 sequences are MNHEY and SVGAGI. V was shortened by 6 bases and J by 0 bases, with 12 bases between the two germline ends. The CDR3 extends over 15 amino acids.

The rearrangement uses TRBV5-1 and TRBJ2-7; a possible D gene is TRBD1 (7 bases). V shed 1 base and J shed 4 bases, with 15 bases lying between them. The germline V gene has CDR1 SGHRS and CDR2 YFSETQ. There are 15 residues in the CDR3. The CDR3 protein is CASSLIGRGAYEQYF. CDR3 sequence (DNA): TGCGCCAGCAGCTTGATTGGCAGGGGGGCGTACGAGCAGTACTTC.

V gene TRBV11-2 combines with J gene TRBJ1-1, with D maybe TRBD1 (5 bases). Germline CDR1 is SGHAT and CDR2 is FQNNGV. The CDR3 extends over 12 amino acids. V shed 5 bases and J shed 9 bases, with 13 bases lying between them. In DNA, the CDR3 is TGTGCCAGCAGCCAGACTCTGGGACAAGCTTTCTTT. Protein product: CASSQTLGQAFF.

The chain recombines TRBV30 with TRBJ1-6, with D perhaps matching TRBD1 (5 bases). This CDR3 contains 17 residues. The V and J ends lost 1 base and 3 bases respectively, with 16 bases between them. The germline V gene encodes CDR1 GTSNPN and CDR2 SVGIG (reference sequence). The CDR3 DNA reads TGTGCCTGGAGTGCTACAGGCGGAGGCTACTATAATTCACCCCTCCACTTT. Translated, it gives CAWSATGGGYYNSPLHF.

This chain connects TRBV14 to TRBJ2-5; D gene unclear. Germline V gene sequence: CDR1 SGHDN, CDR2 FVKESK. V was pared by 2 bases and J by 9 bases, with 7 bases between. The CDR3 is 11 residues long. CDR3 region: CASSQSSPQYF. The CDR3 DNA reads TGTGCCAGCAGCCAATCCTCTCCCCAGTACTTC.

The chain couples TRBV6-2 or TRBV6-3 to TRBJ2-7, with D unresolved. V was trimmed by 0 bases and J by 3 bases, leaving 21 bases between them. This CDR3 comprises 18 residues. Germline values: CDR1 MNHEY, CDR2 SVGEGT. The CDR3 region has the DNA TGTGCCAGCAGTTACTCGAATAAGGGCTCGCGGATGGGCTACGAGCAGTACTTC. It translates to CASSYSNKGSRMGYEQYF.

The chain carries TRBV18 and TRBJ1-6; 10 bases fit TRBD1. This CDR3 has 15 residues. Germline CDR1 reads KGHSH; CDR2 reads LQKENI. V lost 6 bases to trimming and J lost 10 bases; unmatched junction nucleotides: 9. Here the CDR3 reads CASSPGGQGLSPLHF. The CDR3 DNA follows: TGTGCCAGCTCCCCCGGGGGACAGGGGTTATCACCCCTCCACTTT.

The rearrangement uses TRBV9 and TRBJ1-4, with 8 bases fitting TRBD1. The ends lost 4 bases at V and 7 bases at J; junction bases unmatched: 12. The germline CDR1 and CDR2 sequences are SGDLS and YYNGEE. The CDR3 extends over 16 amino acids. The CDR3 DNA reads as TGTGCCAGCAGCCCCGGGGACAGGAAAGTGGGTGAAAAACTGTTTTTT. Protein: CASSPGDRKVGEKLFF.

The CDR3 region has the DNA TGTGCCAGCAGTCAGCTAGCGGGGGTAAACACCGGGGAGCTGTTTTTT. It codes for CASSQLAGVNTGELFF. V usage is TRBV2 and J usage is TRBJ2-2; TRBD2 aligns across 10 bases. The germline V gene has CDR1 SNHLY and CDR2 FYNNEI. The CDR3 consists of 16 residues. V lost 5 bases and J lost 2; bases outside the gene matches: 5.

The CDR3 nucleotides are TGTGCCAGCAGTGAAGATGGGCTCGCAGGGGGGAGAACTGAAGCTTTCTTT. Protein: CASSEDGLAGGRTEAFF. The chain couples TRBV2 to TRBJ1-1, with 7 bases that match TRBD1. Losses at the gene ends were 1 base for V and 5 bases for J; bases not matched to a gene: 13. This CDR3 spans 17 amino acids. CDR1 is SNHLY, CDR2 FYNNEI, per germline.

A word on this clone: The missing conserved phenylalanine or tryptophan at the end of this CDR3 makes a read error likely. Because the CDR3's place on the DNA is in doubt, the DNA is left out and the CDR3 is given as listed by TCRdb. V usage is TRBV4-3 and J usage is TRBJ1-2. The V gene's germline CDR1 is LGHNA and CDR2 YSLEER. From its first to its last residue, the CDR3 has 14 amino acids. The CDR3: CASSQDYGQPVGKL.

V usage is TRBV5-5 and J usage is TRBJ1-2; D not certain. Trimming removed 3 bases at V and 0 bases at J, with 15 bases between. This CDR3 contains 16 residues. Germline CDR1 reads SGHKS; CDR2 reads YYEKEE (reference sequence). The CDR3 protein is CASSSELGWANYGYTF. The CDR3 DNA reads as TGTGCCAGCAGCTCCGAATTGGGGTGGGCTAACTATGGCTACACCTTC.

This clone was counted a single time. The genes are TRBV5-1 and TRBJ1-1; the D gene is possibly TRBD1 (5 bases). The germline CDR1 and CDR2 sequences are SGHRS and YFSETQ. V lost 2 bases and J lost 5, with 13 bases in between. The CDR3 has 14 residues. The CDR3 loop reads CASSFNQGGTEAFF. The DNA for the CDR3 is TGCGCCAGCAGCTTCAATCAGGGTGGAACTGAAGCTTTCTTT.

The V gene is TRBV6-2 or TRBV6-3, the J gene TRBJ2-7; D is undetermined. The germline gives CDR1 MNHEY, CDR2 SVGEGT. V was trimmed by 6 bases and J by 3 bases, leaving 3 bases between them. This CDR3 spans 10 amino acids. Here the CDR3 reads CASSNYEQYF. The DNA for the CDR3 is TGTGCCAGCAGCAACTACGAGCAGTACTTC.